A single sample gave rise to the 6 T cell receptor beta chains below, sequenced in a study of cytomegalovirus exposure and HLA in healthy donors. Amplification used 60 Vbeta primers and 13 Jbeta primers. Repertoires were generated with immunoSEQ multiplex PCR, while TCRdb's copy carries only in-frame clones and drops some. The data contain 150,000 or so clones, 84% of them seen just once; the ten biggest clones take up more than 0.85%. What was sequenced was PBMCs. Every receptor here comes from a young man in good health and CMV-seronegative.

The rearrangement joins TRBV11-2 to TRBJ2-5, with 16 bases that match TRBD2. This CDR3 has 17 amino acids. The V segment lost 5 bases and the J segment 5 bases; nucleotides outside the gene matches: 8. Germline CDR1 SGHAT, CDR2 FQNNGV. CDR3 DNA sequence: TGTGCCAGCAGCCTCGGGACTAGCGGGAGGGCCCTCGAGACCCAGTACTTC. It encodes CASSLGTSGRALETQYF.

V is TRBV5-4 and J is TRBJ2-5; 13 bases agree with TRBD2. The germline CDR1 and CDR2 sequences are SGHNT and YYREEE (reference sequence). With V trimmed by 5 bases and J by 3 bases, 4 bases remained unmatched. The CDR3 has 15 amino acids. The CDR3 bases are TGTGCCAGCAGGACCGGGACTAGCGGGAAAGAGACCCAGTACTTC. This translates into CASRTGTSGKETQYF.

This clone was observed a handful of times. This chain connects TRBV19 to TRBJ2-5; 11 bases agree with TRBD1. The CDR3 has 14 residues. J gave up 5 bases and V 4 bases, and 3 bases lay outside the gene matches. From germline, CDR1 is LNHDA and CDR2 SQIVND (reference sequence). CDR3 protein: CASSRTGGGETQYF. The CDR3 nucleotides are TGTGCCAGTAGTAGGACAGGGGGCGGCGAGACCCAGTACTTC.

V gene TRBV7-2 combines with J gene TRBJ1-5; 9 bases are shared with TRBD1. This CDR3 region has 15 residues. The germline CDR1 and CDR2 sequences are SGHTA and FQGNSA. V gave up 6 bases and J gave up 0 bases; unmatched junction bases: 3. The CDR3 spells CASRDRGHSNQPQHF. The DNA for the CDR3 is TGTGCCAGCAGGGACAGGGGTCATAGCAATCAGCCCCAGCATTTT.

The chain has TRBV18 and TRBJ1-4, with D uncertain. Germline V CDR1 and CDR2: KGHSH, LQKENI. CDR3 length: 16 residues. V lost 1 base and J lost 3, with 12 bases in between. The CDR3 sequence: CASSPRHSRANEKLFF. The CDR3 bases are TGTGCCAGCTCACCACGCCATTCGAGGGCTAATGAAAAACTGTTTTTT. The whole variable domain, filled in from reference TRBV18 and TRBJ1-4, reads NAGVMQNPRHLVRRRGQEARLRCSPMKGHSHVYWYRQLPEEGLKFMVYLQKENIIDESGMPKERFSAEFPKEGPSILRIQQVVRGDSAAYFCASSPRHSRANEKLFFGSGTQLSVL.

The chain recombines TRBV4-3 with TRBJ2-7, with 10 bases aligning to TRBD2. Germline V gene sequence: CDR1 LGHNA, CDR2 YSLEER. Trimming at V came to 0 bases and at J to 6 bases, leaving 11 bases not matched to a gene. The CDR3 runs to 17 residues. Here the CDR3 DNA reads TGCGCCAGCAGCCAAGATGTCCTAGCGGGAGAGGCTCTCGAGCAGTACTTC. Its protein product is CASSQDVLAGEALEQYF.